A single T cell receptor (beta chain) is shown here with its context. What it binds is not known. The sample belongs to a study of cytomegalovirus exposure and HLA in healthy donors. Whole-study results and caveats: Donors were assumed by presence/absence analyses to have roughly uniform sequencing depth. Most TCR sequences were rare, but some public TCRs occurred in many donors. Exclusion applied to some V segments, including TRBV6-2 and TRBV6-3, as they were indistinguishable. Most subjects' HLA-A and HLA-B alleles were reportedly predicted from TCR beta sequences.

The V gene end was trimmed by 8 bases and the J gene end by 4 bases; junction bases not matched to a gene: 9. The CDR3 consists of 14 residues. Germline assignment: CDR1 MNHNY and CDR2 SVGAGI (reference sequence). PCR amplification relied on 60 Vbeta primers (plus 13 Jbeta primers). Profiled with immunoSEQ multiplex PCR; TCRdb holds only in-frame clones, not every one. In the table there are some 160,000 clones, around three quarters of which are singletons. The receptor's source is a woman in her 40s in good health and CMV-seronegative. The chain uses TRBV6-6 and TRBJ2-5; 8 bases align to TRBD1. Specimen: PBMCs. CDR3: CASSAGGAGETQYF. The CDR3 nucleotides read TGTGCCAGCTCAGCAGGGGGCGCGGGAGAGACCCAGTACTTC.